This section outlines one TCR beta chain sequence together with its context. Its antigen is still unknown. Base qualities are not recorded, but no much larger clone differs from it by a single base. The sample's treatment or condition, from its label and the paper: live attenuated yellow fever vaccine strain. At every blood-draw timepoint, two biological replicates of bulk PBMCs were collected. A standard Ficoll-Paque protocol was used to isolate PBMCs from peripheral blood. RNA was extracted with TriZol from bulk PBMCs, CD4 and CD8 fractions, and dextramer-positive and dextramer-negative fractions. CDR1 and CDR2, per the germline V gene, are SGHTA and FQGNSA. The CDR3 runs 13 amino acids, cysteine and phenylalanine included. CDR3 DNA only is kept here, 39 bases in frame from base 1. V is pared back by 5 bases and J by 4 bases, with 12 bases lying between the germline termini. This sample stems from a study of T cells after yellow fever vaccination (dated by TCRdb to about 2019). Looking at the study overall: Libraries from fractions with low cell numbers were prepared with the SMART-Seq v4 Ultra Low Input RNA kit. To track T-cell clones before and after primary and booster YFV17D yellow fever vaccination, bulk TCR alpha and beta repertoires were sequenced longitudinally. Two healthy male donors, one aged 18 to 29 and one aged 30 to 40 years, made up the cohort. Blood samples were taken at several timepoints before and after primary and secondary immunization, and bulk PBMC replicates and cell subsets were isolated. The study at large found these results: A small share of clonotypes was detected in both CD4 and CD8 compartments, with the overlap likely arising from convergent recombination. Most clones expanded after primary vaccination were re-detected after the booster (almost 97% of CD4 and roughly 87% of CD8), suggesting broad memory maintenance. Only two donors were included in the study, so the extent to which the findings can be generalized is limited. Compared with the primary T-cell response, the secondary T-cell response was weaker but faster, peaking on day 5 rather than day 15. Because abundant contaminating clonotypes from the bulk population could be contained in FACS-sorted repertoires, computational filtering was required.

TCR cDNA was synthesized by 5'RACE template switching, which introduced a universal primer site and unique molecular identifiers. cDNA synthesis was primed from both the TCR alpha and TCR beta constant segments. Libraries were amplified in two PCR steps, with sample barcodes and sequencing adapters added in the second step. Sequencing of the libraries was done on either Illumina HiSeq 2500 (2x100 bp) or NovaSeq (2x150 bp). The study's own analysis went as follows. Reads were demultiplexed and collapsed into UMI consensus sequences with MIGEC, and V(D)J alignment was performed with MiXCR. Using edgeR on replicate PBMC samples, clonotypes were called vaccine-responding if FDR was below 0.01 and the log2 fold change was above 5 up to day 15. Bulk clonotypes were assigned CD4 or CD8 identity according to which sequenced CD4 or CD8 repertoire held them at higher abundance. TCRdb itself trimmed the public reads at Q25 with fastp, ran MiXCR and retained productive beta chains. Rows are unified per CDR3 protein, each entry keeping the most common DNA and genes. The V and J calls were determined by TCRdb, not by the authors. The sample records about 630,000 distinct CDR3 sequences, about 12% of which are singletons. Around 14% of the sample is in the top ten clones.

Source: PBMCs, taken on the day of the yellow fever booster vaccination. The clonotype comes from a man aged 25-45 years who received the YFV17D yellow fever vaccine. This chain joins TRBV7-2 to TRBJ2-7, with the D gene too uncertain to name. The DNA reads TGTGCCAGCAGCCCCGCAGAGTTTTACGAGCAGTACTTC. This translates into CASSPAEFYEQYF.